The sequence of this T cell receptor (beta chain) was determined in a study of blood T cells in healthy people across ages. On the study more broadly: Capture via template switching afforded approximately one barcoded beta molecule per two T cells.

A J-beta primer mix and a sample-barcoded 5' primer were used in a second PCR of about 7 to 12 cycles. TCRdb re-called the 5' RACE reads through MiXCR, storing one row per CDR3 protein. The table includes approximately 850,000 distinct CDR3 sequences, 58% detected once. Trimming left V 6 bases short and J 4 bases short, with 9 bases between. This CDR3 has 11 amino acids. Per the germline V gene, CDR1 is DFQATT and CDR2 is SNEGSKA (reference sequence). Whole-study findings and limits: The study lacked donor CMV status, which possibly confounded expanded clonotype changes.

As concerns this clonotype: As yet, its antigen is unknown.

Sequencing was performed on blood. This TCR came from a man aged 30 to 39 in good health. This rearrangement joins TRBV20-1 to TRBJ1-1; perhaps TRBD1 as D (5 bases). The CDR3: CSAVGGTEAFF. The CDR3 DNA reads TGCAGTGCGGTGGGGGGCACTGAAGCTTTCTTT.